This record looks at one T cell receptor beta chain sequence and its context. Its cognate antigen is unknown. V trimming: 5 bases; J trimming: 1 base; junction bases outside the gene matches: 13. Germline CDR1 and CDR2: DFQATT and SNEGSKA (reference sequence). The CDR3 consists of 18 residues. Unique molecular identifiers were attached to individual cDNA molecules. TCRdb re-analysed the 5' RACE reads in MiXCR, keeping a single row per CDR3 protein. The sample lists approximately 45,000 distinct CDR3 sequences; 5.5% to 6.5% were seen once. This record comes from a study of early T cells in non-severe SARS-CoV-2 infection. Overall study results and limits: VDJdb-based annotation leaned toward anti-spike CD8 responses and missed private and CD4 specificities.

Sequenced: whole blood. The TCR comes from an adult who was a healthcare worker with PCR-confirmed SARS-CoV-2 infection or an uninfected control (not recorded which). The chain combines TRBV20-1 with TRBJ2-3; 12 bases align to TRBD2. The CDR3 loop reads CSAQRRLAGGQGTDTQYF. CDR3 in DNA: TGCAGTGCTCAGAGAAGGCTAGCGGGGGGGCAGGGCACAGATACGCAGTATTTT.